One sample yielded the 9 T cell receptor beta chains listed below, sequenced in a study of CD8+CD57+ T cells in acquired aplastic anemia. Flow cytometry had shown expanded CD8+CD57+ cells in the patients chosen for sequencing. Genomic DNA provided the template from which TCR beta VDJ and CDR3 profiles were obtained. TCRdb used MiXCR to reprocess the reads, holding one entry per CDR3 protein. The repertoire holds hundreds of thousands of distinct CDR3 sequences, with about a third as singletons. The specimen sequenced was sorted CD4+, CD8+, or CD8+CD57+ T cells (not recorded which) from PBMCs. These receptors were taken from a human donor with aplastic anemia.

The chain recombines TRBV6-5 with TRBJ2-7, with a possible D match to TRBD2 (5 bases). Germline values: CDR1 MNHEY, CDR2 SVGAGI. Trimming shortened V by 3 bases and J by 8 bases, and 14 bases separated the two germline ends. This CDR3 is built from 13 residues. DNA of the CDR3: TGTGCCAGCAGTTATTTGAGCCGGGGTAAGCAGTACTTC. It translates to CASSYLSRGKQYF.

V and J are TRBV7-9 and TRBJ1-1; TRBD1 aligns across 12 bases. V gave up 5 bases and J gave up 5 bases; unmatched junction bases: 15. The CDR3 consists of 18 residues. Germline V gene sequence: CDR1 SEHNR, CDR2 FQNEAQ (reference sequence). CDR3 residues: CASSQTGTGGGWETEAFF. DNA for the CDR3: TGTGCCAGCAGCCAGACCGGGACAGGGGGCGGGTGGGAAACTGAAGCTTTCTTT.

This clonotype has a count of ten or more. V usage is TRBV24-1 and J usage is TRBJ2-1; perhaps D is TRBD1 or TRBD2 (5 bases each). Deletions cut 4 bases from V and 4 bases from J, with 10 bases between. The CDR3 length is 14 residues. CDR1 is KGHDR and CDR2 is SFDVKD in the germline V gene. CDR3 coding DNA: TGTGCCACCAGTGAACCGGGACGGTACAATGAGCAGTTCTTC. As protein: CATSEPGRYNEQFF.

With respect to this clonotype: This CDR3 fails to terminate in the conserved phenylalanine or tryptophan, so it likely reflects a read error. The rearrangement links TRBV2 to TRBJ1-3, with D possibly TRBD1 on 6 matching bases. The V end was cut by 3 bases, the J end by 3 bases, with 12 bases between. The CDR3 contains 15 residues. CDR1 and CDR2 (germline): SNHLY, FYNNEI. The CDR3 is CASSERGIGGNTIYS. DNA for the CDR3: TGTGCCAGCAGTGAGAGGGGGATAGGTGGAAACACCATATATTCT.

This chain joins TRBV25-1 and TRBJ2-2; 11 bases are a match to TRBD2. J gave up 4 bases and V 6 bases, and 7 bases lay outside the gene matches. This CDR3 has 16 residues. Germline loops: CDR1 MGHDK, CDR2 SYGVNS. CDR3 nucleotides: TGTGCCAGCAGCCGAGGGACTAGCGGAATCACCGGGGAGCTGTTTTTT. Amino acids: CASSRGTSGITGELFF.

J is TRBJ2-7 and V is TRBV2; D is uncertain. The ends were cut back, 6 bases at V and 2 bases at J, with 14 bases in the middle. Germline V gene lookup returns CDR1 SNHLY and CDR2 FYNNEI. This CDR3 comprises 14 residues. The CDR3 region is CASSHPPTTYEQYF. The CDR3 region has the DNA TGTGCCAGCAGCCACCCACCAACTACCTACGAGCAGTACTTC.

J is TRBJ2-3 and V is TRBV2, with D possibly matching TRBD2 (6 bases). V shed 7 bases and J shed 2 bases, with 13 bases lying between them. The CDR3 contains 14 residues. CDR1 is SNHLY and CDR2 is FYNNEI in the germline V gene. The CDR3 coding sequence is TGTGCCAGCATTGCAGCGGGTTACACAGATACGCAGTATTTT. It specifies CASIAAGYTDTQYF.

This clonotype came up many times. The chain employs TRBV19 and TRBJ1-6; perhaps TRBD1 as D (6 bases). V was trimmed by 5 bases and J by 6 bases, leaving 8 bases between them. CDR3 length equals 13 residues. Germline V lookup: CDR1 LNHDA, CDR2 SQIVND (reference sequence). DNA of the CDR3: TGTGCCAGTAGTGGCAGGGGTAATTCACCCCTCCACTTT. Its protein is CASSGRGNSPLHF. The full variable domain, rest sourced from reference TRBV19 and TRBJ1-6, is DGGITQSPKYLFRKEGQNVTLSCEQNLNHDAMYWYRQDPGQGLRLIYYSQIVNDFQKGDIAEGYSVSREKKESFPLTVTSAQKNPTAFYLCASSGRGNSPLHFGNGTRLTVT.

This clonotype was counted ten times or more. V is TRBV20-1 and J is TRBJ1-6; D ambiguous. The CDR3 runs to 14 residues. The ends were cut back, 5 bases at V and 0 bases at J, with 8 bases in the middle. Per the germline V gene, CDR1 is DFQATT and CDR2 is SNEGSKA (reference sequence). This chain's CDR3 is CSASRSSYNSPLHF. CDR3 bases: TGCAGTGCTTCAAGGAGCTCCTATAATTCACCCCTCCACTTT.